This T cell receptor (beta chain) is from a study of human T cells and chemical hapten exposure. About the research overall: Patients additionally received therapeutic doses of diphenylcyclopropenone on the scalp once a week, and this continued throughout the roughly 25-week study.

This clonotype was detected only a few times. TCRdb redid the calling of the RACE reads with MiXCR, one entry per CDR3 protein. The sample lists under 300,000 distinct CDR3 sequences; almost 8% were seen once. Time point in this sample: pre-sensitization, week 0. Treatment defined: therapeutic diphenylcyclopropenone sensitization with weekly scalp DPC. J gave up 3 bases and V 6 bases, and 12 bases lay outside the gene matches. This CDR3 contains 16 residues. Per the germline V gene, CDR1 is MNHEY and CDR2 is SMNVEV (reference sequence). The chain couples TRBV27 to TRBJ2-7; TRBD1 aligns across 9 bases. The sample was whole blood, taken in connection with sensitization to the hapten diphenylcyclopropenone (DPC). The sequence came from a man aged 18-30 years with alopecia areata. Some clones in this sample may be carry-over from other donors' samples. The CDR3 spells CASSLLGQGGFYEQYF. The CDR3 coding sequence is TGTGCCAGCAGCCTCCTGGGACAGGGAGGGTTCTACGAGCAGTACTTC.